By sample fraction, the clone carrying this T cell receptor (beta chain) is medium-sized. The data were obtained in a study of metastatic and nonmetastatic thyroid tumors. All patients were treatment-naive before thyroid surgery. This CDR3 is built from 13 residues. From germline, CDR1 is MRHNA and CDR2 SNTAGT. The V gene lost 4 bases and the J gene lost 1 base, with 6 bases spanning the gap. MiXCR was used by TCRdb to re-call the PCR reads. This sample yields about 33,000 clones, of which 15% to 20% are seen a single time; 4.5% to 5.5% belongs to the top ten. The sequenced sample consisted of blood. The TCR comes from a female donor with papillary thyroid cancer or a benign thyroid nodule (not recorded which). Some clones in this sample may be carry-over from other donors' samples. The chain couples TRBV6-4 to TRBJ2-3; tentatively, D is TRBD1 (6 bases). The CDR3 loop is CASSGQGTDTQYF. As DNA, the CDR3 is TGTGCCAGCAGTGGACAGGGCACAGATACGCAGTATTTT.